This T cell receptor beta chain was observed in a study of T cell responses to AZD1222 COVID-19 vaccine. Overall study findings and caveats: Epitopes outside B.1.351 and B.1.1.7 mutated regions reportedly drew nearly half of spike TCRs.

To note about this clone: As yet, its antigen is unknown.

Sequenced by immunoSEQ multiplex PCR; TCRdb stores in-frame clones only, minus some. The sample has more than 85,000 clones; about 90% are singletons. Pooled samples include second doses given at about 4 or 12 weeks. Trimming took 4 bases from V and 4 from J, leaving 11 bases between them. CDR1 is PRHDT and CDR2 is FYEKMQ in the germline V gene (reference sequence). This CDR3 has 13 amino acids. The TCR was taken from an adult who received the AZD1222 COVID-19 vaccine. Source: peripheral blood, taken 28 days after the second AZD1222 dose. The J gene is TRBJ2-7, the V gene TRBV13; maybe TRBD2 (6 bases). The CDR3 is CASSSPGRYEQYF. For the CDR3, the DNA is TGTGCCAGCAGCTCCCCGGGGAGGTACGAGCAGTACTTC.